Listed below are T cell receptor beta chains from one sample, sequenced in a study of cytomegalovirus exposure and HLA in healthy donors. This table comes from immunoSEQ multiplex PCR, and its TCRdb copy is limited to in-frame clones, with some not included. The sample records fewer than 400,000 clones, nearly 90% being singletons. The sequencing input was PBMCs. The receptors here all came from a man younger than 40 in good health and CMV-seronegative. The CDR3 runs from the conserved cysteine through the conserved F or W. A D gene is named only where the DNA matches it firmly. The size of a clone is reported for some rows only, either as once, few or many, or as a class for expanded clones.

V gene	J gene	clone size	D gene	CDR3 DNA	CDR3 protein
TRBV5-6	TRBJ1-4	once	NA	TGTGCCAGCAGCTTGGCAGGGGTGGATGAAAAACTGTTTTTT	CASSLAGVDEKLFF
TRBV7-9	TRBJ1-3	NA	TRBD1	TGTGCCAGCAGTTCTCACAGGGGGGGTGAGGCTGGAAACACCATATATTTT	CASSSHRGGEAGNTIYF
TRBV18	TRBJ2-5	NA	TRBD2	TGTGCCAGCTCACCACCCAGGTCTAGCGGGGGCCTAGGACAAGAGACCCAGTACTTC	CASSPPRSSGGLGQETQYF
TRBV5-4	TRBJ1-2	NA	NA	TGTGCCAGCAGCTCAACAGGGAGTCCCCTCTATGGCTACACCTTC	CASSSTGSPLYGYTF
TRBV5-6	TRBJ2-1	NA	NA	TGTGCCAGCAGCTTGGCCGGGGGACCAACGGACAATGAGCAGTTCTTC	CASSLAGGPTDNEQFF
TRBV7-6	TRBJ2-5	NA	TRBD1	TGTGCCAGCAGCCGGGACAGGGTTACGACCCAGTACTTC	CASSRDRVTTQYF
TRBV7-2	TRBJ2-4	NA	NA	TGTGCCAGCAGCTTAGCGGGACATCCCAAAAACATTCAGTACTTC	CASSLAGHPKNIQYF
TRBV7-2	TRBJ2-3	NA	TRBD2	TGTGCCAGCAGCTTACTGGCGGCGGGGGGGCCTTTAGATACGCAGTATTTT	CASSLLAAGGPLDTQYF
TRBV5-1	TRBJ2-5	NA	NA	TGCGCCAGCAGCTTCGCGACGACACCGTACCAAGAGACCCAGTACTTC	CASSFATTPYQETQYF
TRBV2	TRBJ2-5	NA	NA	TGTGCCAGCAGGGACTCATTGATCCAAGAGACCCAGTACTTC	CASRDSLIQETQYF
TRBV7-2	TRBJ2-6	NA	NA	TGTGCCAGCAGCGATGACAGAGCTGGGGCCAACGTCCTGACTTTC	CASSDDRAGANVLTF
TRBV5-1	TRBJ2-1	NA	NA	TGCGCCAGCAGCTTGTCCAGGGGCACCTACAATGAGCAGTTCTTC	CASSLSRGTYNEQFF
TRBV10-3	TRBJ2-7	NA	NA	TGTGCCACGATCCGGGACATAGGGACCCGAGGGCAGTACTTC	CATIRDIGTRGQYF
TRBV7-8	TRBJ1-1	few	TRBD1	TGTGCCAGCAGCTTAGGGGACAGCGCAACTGAAGCTTTCTTT	CASSLGDSATEAFF
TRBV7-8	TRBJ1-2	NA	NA	TGTGCCAGCAGCTTAGAAAGGACAGCTAGTACCTATGGCTACACCTTC	CASSLERTASTYGYTF
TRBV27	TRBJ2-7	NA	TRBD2	TGTGCCAGCAGTTTATCGGTATGGACTAGCGGGGAAGTCTACGAGCAGTACTTC	CASSLSVWTSGEVYEQYF
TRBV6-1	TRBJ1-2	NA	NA	TGTGCCAGCAGCTATCACTGGGGCAGGGAAGGCTACACCTTC	CASSYHWGREGYTF
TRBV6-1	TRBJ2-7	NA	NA	TGTGCCAGCAGAGAAGAGGGGTCAGCCTATCTCTACGAGCAGTACTTC	CASREEGSAYLYEQYF
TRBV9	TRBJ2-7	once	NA	TGTGCCAGCAGCGGTATCGAGAACTCCTACGAGCAGTACTTC	CASSGIENSYEQYF
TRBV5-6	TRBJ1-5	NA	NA	TGTGCCAGCAGCCGGAGGGACCTTAGCAATCAGCCCCAGCATTTT	CASSRRDLSNQPQHF
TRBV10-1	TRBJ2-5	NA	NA	TGCGCCAGCAGTAAGGACAGACTCCAAGAGACCCAGTACTTC	CASSKDRLQETQYF
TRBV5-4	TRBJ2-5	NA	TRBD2	TGTGCCAGCAGTTCCGGACTAGCGGGGGTGGAGACCCAGTACTTC	CASSSGLAGVETQYF
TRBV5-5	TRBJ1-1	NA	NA	TGTGCCAGCAGCAAGAGGGCGGGTGGCACTGAAGCTTTCTTT	CASSKRAGGTEAFF
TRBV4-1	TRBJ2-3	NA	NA	TGCGCCAGCAGCCCAGAGGGCCAGAGCACAGATACGCAGTATTTT	CASSPEGQSTDTQYF
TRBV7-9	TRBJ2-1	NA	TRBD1	TGTGCCAGCAGCTCCGGCGGACAGGGCTCCTACAATGAGCAGTTCTTC	CASSSGGQGSYNEQFF
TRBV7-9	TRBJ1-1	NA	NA	TGTGCCAGCAGCTTAGCCCAGCGCAACACTGAAGCTTTCTTT	CASSLAQRNTEAFF
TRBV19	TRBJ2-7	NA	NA	TGTGCCAGTAGTATAGGAGGGGGACAAGTCTACGAGCAGTACTTC	CASSIGGGQVYEQYF
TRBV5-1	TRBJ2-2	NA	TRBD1	TGCGCCAGCAGCTTGGGGACAGGATCATACACCGGGGAGCTGTTTTTT	CASSLGTGSYTGELFF
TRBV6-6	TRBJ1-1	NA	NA	TGTGCCAGCAGGGAGATTCTGAACACTGAAGCTTTCTTT	CASREILNTEAFF
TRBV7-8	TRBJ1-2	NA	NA	TGTGCCAGCAGCTTGCAAACAGGGCCGTATGGCTACACCTTC	CASSLQTGPYGYTF
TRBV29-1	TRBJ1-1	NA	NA	TGCAGCGTTGAATTTTGGGCGGGCAACACTGAAGCTTTCTTT	CSVEFWAGNTEAFF
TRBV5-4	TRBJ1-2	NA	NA	TGTGCCAGCAGCTCCGCGATTACTAGCTATGGCTACACCTTC	CASSSAITSYGYTF
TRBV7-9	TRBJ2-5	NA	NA	TGTGCCAGCAGCTTAGTCGAGGGCTTCCAAGAGACCCAGTACTTC	CASSLVEGFQETQYF
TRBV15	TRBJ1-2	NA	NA	TGTGCCACCAGCAACAAACTGGACAGTAACTATGGCTACACCTTC	CATSNKLDSNYGYTF
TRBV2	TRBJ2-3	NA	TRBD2	TGTGCCAGCAGTGACGGACTAGCGGGGACAGATACGCAGTATTTT	CASSDGLAGTDTQYF
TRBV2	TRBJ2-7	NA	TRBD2	TGTGCCAGCAGGGGTGGACTAGCGGGGACTTACGAGCAGTACTTC	CASRGGLAGTYEQYF
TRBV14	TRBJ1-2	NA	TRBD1	TGTGCCAGCAGCCAAGCGACAGGGACGAATGGCTACACCTTC	CASSQATGTNGYTF
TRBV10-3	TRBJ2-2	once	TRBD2	TGTGCCATCAGTGACCCCGGTCTAGCGGGGGGAATCGGGGAGCTGTTTTTT	CAISDPGLAGGIGELFF
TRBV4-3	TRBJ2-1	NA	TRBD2	TGCGCCAGCAGCCAAGGAGCGGGGGCGGGGGGGTCCTACAATGAGCAGTTCTTC	CASSQGAGAGGSYNEQFF
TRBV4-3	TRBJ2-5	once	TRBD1	TGCGCCAGCAGCCAACGGGACAGGGTGGAGACCCAGTACTTC	CASSQRDRVETQYF
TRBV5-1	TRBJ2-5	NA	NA	TGCGCCAGCAGCTTCGGGATCCCTCAAGGGACCCAGTACTTC	CASSFGIPQGTQYF
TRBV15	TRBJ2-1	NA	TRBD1	TGTGCCACCAGCAGATTCCAACGGGACAGAGCCTACAATGAGCAGTTCTTC	CATSRFQRDRAYNEQFF
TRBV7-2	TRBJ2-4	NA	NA	TGTGCCAGCAGCTCAGGCCCGGGGGATGGGCTAGCCAAAAACATTCAGTACTTC	CASSSGPGDGLAKNIQYF
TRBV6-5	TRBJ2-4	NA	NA	TGTGCCAGCAGTTACTCTGAGGCCTACTCTCGATACTTC	CASSYSEAYSRYF
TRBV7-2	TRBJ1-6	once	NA	TGTGCCAGCAGCTTAGCCCGGAGCGGTTCACCCCTCCACTTT	CASSLARSGSPLHF
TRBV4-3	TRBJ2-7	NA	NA	TGCGCCAGCAGCCAAGGGTCTCAGGGGACCTACGAGCAGTACTTC	CASSQGSQGTYEQYF
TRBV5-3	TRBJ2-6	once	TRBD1	TGTGCCAGAAGCTTGGAAGGGGGCGGCGGGGCCAACGTCCTGACTTTC	CARSLEGGGGANVLTF
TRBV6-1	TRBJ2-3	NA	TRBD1	TGTGCCAGCAGCGGACAGGTTACCACAGATACGCAGTATTTT	CASSGQVTTDTQYF
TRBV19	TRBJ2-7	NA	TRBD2	TGTGCCAGTAGTATGCGGGAGGGCTACGAGCAGTACTTC	CASSMREGYEQYF
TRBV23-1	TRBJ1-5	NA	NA	TGCGCCAGCAGTCAAGGGGATCCAGGGTGGTGCGTCGGGAGCAATCAGCCCCAGCATTTT	CASSQGDPGWCVGSNQPQHF
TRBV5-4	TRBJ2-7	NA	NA	TGTGCCAGCAGCCCGGACTGGGCCTACGAGCAGTACTTC	CASSPDWAYEQYF
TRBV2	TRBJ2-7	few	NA	TGTGCCAGCAGTGGGGCACAGGCCTCCAACGAGCAGTACTTC	CASSGAQASNEQYF